What follows are 24 T cell receptor beta chains derived from one specimen sequenced in a study of cytomegalovirus exposure and HLA in healthy donors. Sequencing used immunoSEQ multiplex PCR; TCRdb keeps in-frame clones, though not all of them. The sample includes over 150,000 clones, about 89% of them seen just once. Source material: PBMCs. The receptors come from a woman younger than 35 in good health and CMV-seropositive.

The chain carries TRBV6-1 and TRBJ1-6, with D perhaps matching TRBD1 (5 bases). Trimming cost V 3 bases and J 5 bases, with 11 bases left between them. Per the germline V gene, CDR1 is MNHNS and CDR2 is SASEGT. This CDR3 contains 15 residues. CDR3 nucleotides: TGTGCCAGCAGTGAGAACGGACATAATAATTCACCCCTCCACTTT. This codes for CASSENGHNNSPLHF.

V usage is TRBV9 and J usage is TRBJ1-2; D is ambiguous. The V gene's germline CDR1 is SGDLS and CDR2 YYNGEE. Trimming shortened V by 3 bases and J by 2 bases, and 14 bases separated the two germline ends. The CDR3 runs to 15 residues. CDR3 sequence (DNA): TGTGCCAGCAGCGCAGGAAGCTCGGGGAACTATGGCTACACCTTC. It encodes CASSAGSSGNYGYTF.

The chain couples TRBV28 to TRBJ1-1; D remains ambiguous. Germline V lookup: CDR1 MDHEN, CDR2 SYDVKM. The CDR3 is made up of 14 amino acids. V was shortened by 5 bases and J by 0 bases, with 10 bases between the two germline ends. The CDR3 sequence is CASSPPHMNTEAFF. Written as DNA, the CDR3 is TGTGCCAGCAGTCCTCCTCACATGAACACTGAAGCTTTCTTT.

The count of this clone is one. The chain joins TRBV9 to TRBJ2-7; D perhaps matches TRBD1 (6 bases). Germline V gene data show CDR1 as SGDLS and CDR2 as YYNGEE. CDR3 length equals 15 residues. V lost 0 bases and J 2 bases, leaving 12 bases between the germline ends. The CDR3 bases are TGTGCCAGCAGCGTAGCTTCAGGGGACACCTACGAGCAGTACTTC. Translated, it gives CASSVASGDTYEQYF. Filled out from reference TRBV9 and TRBJ2-7, the complete variable domain reads DSGVTQTPKHLITATGQRVTLRCSPRSGDLSVYWYQQSLDQGLQFLIQYYNGEERAKGNILERFSAQQFPDLHSELNLSSLELGDSALYFCASSVASGDTYEQYFGPGTRLTVT.

J is TRBJ2-7 and V is TRBV15; no firm D call. The CDR3 covers 10 residues. Germline-derived CDR1 and CDR2 are LNHNV and YYDKDF (reference sequence). The V gene lost 8 bases and the J gene lost 5 bases, with 7 bases spanning the gap. This chain's CDR3 is CATARHEQYF. CDR3 in DNA: TGTGCCACCGCGCGCCACGAGCAGTACTTC.

The chain uses TRBV6-5 and TRBJ2-7, with 7 bases aligning to TRBD2. The CDR3 totals 14 residues. Germline V CDR1 and CDR2: MNHEY, SVGAGI. Unmatched junction bases numbered 6, after V lost 5 bases and J lost 2 bases. CDR3 nucleotide sequence: TGTGCCAGCAGTATCGAGCGGGGACCCTACGAGCAGTACTTC. The encoded protein is CASSIERGPYEQYF.

The V gene is TRBV27, the J gene TRBJ2-7; maybe TRBD2 (5 bases). Trimming pared 8 bases from V and 6 bases from J, leaving 14 bases between. Germline-derived CDR1 and CDR2 are MNHEY and SMNVEV (reference sequence). The CDR3 length is 12 residues. This chain's CDR3 is CASGVRGGEQYF. The CDR3 nucleotides are TGTGCCAGCGGGGTACGCGGAGGCGAGCAGTACTTC.

The V gene is TRBV15, the J gene TRBJ2-7; 9 bases are a match to TRBD1. Germline trimming cut 0 bases from V and 7 bases from J; bases unmatched to any gene: 7. This CDR3 contains 15 residues. In germline, CDR1 is LNHNV, CDR2 YYDKDF (reference sequence). The CDR3 sequence: CATSRDPTGGGEQYF. CDR3 DNA sequence: TGTGCCACCAGCAGAGATCCCACAGGGGGCGGTGAGCAGTACTTC.

The chain employs TRBV27 and TRBJ1-1; D is undetermined. Deletions cut 2 bases from V and 1 base from J, with 5 bases between. CDR1 is MNHEY, CDR2 SMNVEV, per germline (reference sequence). This CDR3 region has 13 residues. The CDR3 spells CASSLGQNTEAFF. As DNA, the CDR3 is TGTGCCAGCAGTTTAGGGCAGAACACTGAAGCTTTCTTT.

The chain carries TRBV2 and TRBJ1-1; D perhaps matches TRBD1 (6 bases). Between the trimmed V and J ends, which lost 8 bases and 0 bases, there was a span of 13 bases. CDR1 SNHLY and CDR2 FYNNEI come from the germline V gene. The CDR3 totals 14 residues. CDR3 sequence: CASVIGQLNTEAFF. CDR3 nucleotide sequence: TGTGCCAGCGTCATAGGACAGTTGAACACTGAAGCTTTCTTT.

The chain carries TRBV6-1 and TRBJ2-1; 7 nucleotides agree with TRBD2. Germline V CDR1 and CDR2: MNHNS, SASEGT. J was trimmed by 8 bases and V by 3 bases; bases with no gene match: 10. The CDR3 is made up of 15 amino acids. CDR3 residues: CASSDRFGLDDEQFF. CDR3 bases: TGTGCCAGCAGTGACCGTTTCGGACTAGACGATGAGCAGTTCTTC.

The genes are TRBV7-9 and TRBJ2-2; D unclear. Trimming shortened V by 1 base and J by 6 bases, and 15 bases separated the two germline ends. The germline gives CDR1 SEHNR, CDR2 FQNEAQ (reference sequence). This CDR3 is built from 16 residues. CDR3 residues: CASSLGRVPRAGELFF. The CDR3 nucleotides read TGTGCCAGCAGCTTAGGTAGAGTTCCTCGAGCCGGGGAGCTGTTTTTT.

The CDR3, as DNA: TGTGCCAGCAGCGTAGGTCCAGAACAGCCCCAGCATTTT. Its translation: CASSVGPEQPQHF. The chain couples TRBV9 to TRBJ1-5, with D unclear. Germline lookup yields CDR1 SGDLS and CDR2 YYNGEE. The V end was cut by 0 bases, the J end by 7 bases, with 8 bases between. This CDR3 has 13 residues.

V is TRBV7-2 and J is TRBJ1-4; D unclear. This CDR3 comprises 16 residues. Germline V gene data show CDR1 as SGHTA and CDR2 as FQGNSA. V was shortened by 3 bases and J by 0 bases, with 11 bases between the two germline ends. CDR3 coding DNA: TGTGCCAGCAGCTTTGGCCCTGGTGCAACTAATGAAAAACTGTTTTTT. This encodes CASSFGPGATNEKLFF.

In its sample, this clone was seen a few times. This rearrangement joins TRBV6-1 to TRBJ2-5, with D perhaps matching TRBD2 (6 bases). Trimming removed 1 base at V and 4 bases at J, with 22 bases between. This CDR3 region has 18 residues. From germline, CDR1 is MNHNS and CDR2 SASEGT. This CDR3 reads CASSEVVGLRGTGETQYF. CDR3 in DNA: TGTGCCAGCAGTGAAGTCGTGGGACTCCGGGGGACCGGAGAGACCCAGTACTTC.

The chain has TRBV4-1 and TRBJ2-7; 10 nucleotides match TRBD1. This CDR3 comprises 16 residues. The germline CDR1 and CDR2 sequences are MGHRA and YSYEKL. Trimming at V came to 1 base and at J to 4 bases, leaving 7 bases not matched to a gene. The CDR3 nucleotides are TGCGCCAGCAGCCAAGGACTGAGGACAGGGGGATACGAGCAGTACTTC. Its protein is CASSQGLRTGGYEQYF.

The chain has TRBV2 and TRBJ2-1; D gene ambiguous. CDR1 SNHLY and CDR2 FYNNEI come from the germline V gene. The CDR3 length is 12 residues. V lost 4 bases and J 7 bases, leaving 8 bases between the germline ends. The CDR3 DNA is TGTGCCAGCAGTGCGACGGGTAATGAGCAGTTCTTC. This encodes CASSATGNEQFF.

The DNA for the CDR3 is TGTGCCAGTAGTACTGGAGGCATGAGCTACAATGAGCAGTTCTTC. Its translation: CASSTGGMSYNEQFF. The rearrangement links TRBV19 to TRBJ2-1, with D tentatively TRBD2 (5 bases). The CDR3 is 15 amino acids. Trimming shortened V by 4 bases and J by 3 bases, and 13 bases separated the two germline ends. Germline V lookup: CDR1 LNHDA, CDR2 SQIVND (reference sequence).

In DNA, the CDR3 is TGTGCCAGCAGCTTTGAACAGGGGGCCTACGAGCAGTACTTC. As protein: CASSFEQGAYEQYF. The rearrangement joins TRBV11-2 to TRBJ2-7; 8 bases are shared with TRBD1. Germline CDR1 SGHAT, CDR2 FQNNGV. V dropped 3 bases and J dropped 2; count of bases not matched to a gene: 3. This CDR3 has 14 amino acids.

The chain combines TRBV28 with TRBJ2-7; D perhaps matches TRBD2 (8 bases). Germline V gene lookup returns CDR1 MDHEN and CDR2 SYDVKM. This CDR3 spans 15 amino acids. With 6 bases removed from V and 0 bases from J, the gap between germline ends came to 15 bases. The CDR3 loop reads CASRVRGTSSYEQYF. CDR3 bases: TGTGCCAGCAGGGTCAGGGGGACTAGCTCCTACGAGCAGTACTTC.

The chain recombines TRBV6-1 with TRBJ1-2, with 8 bases matching TRBD1. With 4 bases clipped from V and 8 bases from J, the junction kept 9 bases outside the gene matches. Germline V gives CDR1 MNHNS, CDR2 SASEGT. This CDR3 contains 14 residues. The CDR3 loop reads CASSVDRGSRGYTF. CDR3 nucleotide sequence: TGTGCCAGCAGTGTCGACAGGGGATCTCGGGGCTACACCTTC.

The chain joins TRBV6-1 to TRBJ1-1, with unresolved D. V was cut by 2 bases and J by 3 bases, with 7 bases left in between. There are 13 residues in the CDR3. CDR1 and CDR2 (germline): MNHNS, SASEGT. DNA of the CDR3: TGTGCCAGCAGTGAAACGGGTTACACTGAAGCTTTCTTT. Protein product: CASSETGYTEAFF.

The chain uses TRBV5-1 and TRBJ2-7, with 12 bases matching TRBD1. The CDR3 totals 15 residues. Germline V gene sequence: CDR1 SGHRS, CDR2 YFSETQ. V was clipped by 4 bases and J by 3 bases; unmatched bases: 5. CDR3 sequence (DNA): TGCGCCAGCAGCCTGGGACAGGGGGCGGTCTACGAGCAGTACTTC. Translating gives CASSLGQGAVYEQYF.

This chain links TRBV6-5 with TRBJ1-6; D gene uncertain. This CDR3 has 14 residues. The ends were cut back, 0 bases at V and 10 bases at J, with 10 bases in the middle. Germline CDR1 is MNHEY and CDR2 is SVGAGI. CDR3 coding DNA: TGTGCCAGCAGTTACTCGACATTGCTCTCACCCCTCCACTTT. Its protein is CASSYSTLLSPLHF.